These T cell receptor beta chains were read from a single sample in a study of regulatory T cells in long-lasting Graves disease. TCRdb redid the calling of the multiplex PCR reads with MiXCR, one entry per CDR3 protein. The repertoire holds over 350,000 distinct CDR3 sequences, with 14% as singletons. Separately, the same data were catalogued under a study of T cells in Graves' hyperthyroidism and ophthalmopathy.

The sequencing here drew on peripheral blood mononuclear cells (PBMCs), taken at new diagnosis, from a patient treated with antithyroid drugs. The origin of the receptors is a woman between 45 and 60 years old with Graves disease. Each CDR3 is given with its conserved first and last residue. Each record gives: clone size, D gene, V gene, J gene, CDR3 DNA, CDR3 protein. A D gene is named only where the DNA matches it firmly. Clone size is stated in some rows and not others, as once, few, many or a class when expanded.

size: many; D: TRBD1; V: TRBV7-9; J: TRBJ2-7; DNA: TGTGCCAGCGAGGACAGGGCGCACTACGAGCAGTACTTC; CDR3: CASEDRAHYEQYF
size: few; D: .; V: TRBV2; J: TRBJ2-3; DNA: TGTGCCAGCAGTGAACGGGTGGATACGCAGTATTTT; CDR3: CASSERVDTQYF
size: many; D: .; V: TRBV6-2/TRBV6-3; J: TRBJ2-7; DNA: TGTGCCAGCAGGGTTCCAGGAGCCCCCTACGAGCAGTACTTC; CDR3: CASRVPGAPYEQYF
size: many; D: .; V: TRBV5-1; J: TRBJ2-1; DNA: TGCGCCAGCAGCTTGTCCCCCAGCGACTCCTACAATGAGCAGTTCTTC; CDR3: CASSLSPSDSYNEQFF
size: .; D: TRBD2; V: TRBV5-1; J: TRBJ2-2; DNA: TGCGCCAGCAGCCAAACTCGCGCCTCTAGCGGGACGAACACCGGGGAGCTGTTTTTT; CDR3: CASSQTRASSGTNTGELFF
size: many; D: TRBD1; V: TRBV7-9; J: TRBJ2-7; DNA: TGTGCCAGCAGCTTAGGGGTTTACCGGGACAGGGGCACCTACGAGCAGTACTTC; CDR3: CASSLGVYRDRGTYEQYF
size: many; D: TRBD1; V: TRBV30; J: TRBJ2-5; DNA: TGTGCCTGGAGTCAGACAGGGAGTGGTCAAGAGACCCAGTACTTC; CDR3: CAWSQTGSGQETQYF
size: many; D: .; V: TRBV30; J: TRBJ1-2; DNA: TGTGCCTGGACTCGGACAGTCGGCTACACCTTC; CDR3: CAWTRTVGYTF
size: many; D: .; V: TRBV20-1; J: TRBJ2-2; DNA: TGCAGTGCTAGTAGGCAGGCGAACACCGGGGAGCTGTTTTTT; CDR3: CSASRQANTGELFF
size: many; D: TRBD2; V: TRBV5-5; J: TRBJ2-1; DNA: TGTGCCAGCAGCTCAGGGACTAAGAATGAGCAGTTCTTC; CDR3: CASSSGTKNEQFF
size: many; D: .; V: TRBV9; J: TRBJ2-2; DNA: TGTGCCAGCAGCGTACAGGCAGCGAGTGTCACCGGGGAGCTGTTTTTT; CDR3: CASSVQAASVTGELFF
size: .; D: .; V: TRBV7-9; J: TRBJ2-1; DNA: TGTGCCAGCAGCTTAAATGGCGAGAACAATGAGCAGTTCTTC; CDR3: CASSLNGENNEQFF
size: many; D: TRBD1; V: TRBV2; J: TRBJ1-1; DNA: TGTGCCAGCCGGCCCCGGACAGGGTTGCGATATACTGAAGCTTTCTTT; CDR3: CASRPRTGLRYTEAFF
size: many; D: .; V: TRBV5-1; J: TRBJ2-6; DNA: TGCGCCAGCAGCTTCAGCGCGGCCTCTGGGGCCAACGTCCTGACTTTC; CDR3: CASSFSAASGANVLTF
size: many; D: TRBD1; V: TRBV28; J: TRBJ2-2; DNA: TGTGCCAGCAGACCACAGGGGGCAGGCACCGGGGAGCTGTTTTTT; CDR3: CASRPQGAGTGELFF
size: .; D: TRBD2; V: TRBV28; J: TRBJ2-1; DNA: TGTGCCAGCATCAGCGGGAGCTACAATGAGCAGTTCTTC; CDR3: CASISGSYNEQFF
size: many; D: .; V: TRBV12-3/TRBV12-4; J: TRBJ2-4; DNA: TGTGCCAGCAGCCCCTCCGGCGGGGAGGATGGCTTAGCCAAAAACATTCAGTACTTC; CDR3: CASSPSGGEDGLAKNIQYF